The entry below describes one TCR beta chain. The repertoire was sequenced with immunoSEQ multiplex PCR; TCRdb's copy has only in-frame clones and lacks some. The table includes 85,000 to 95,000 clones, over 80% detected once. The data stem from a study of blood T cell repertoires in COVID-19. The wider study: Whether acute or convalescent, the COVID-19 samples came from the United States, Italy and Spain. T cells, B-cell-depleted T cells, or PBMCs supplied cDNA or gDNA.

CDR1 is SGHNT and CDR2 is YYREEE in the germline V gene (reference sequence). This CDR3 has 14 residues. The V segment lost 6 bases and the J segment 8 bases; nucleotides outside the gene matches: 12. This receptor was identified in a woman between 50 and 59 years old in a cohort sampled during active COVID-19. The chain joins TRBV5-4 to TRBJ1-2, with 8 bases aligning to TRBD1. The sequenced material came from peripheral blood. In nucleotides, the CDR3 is TGTGCCAGCACCAATACCGGGACAGGAGGCGGCTACACCTTC. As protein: CASTNTGTGGGYTF.